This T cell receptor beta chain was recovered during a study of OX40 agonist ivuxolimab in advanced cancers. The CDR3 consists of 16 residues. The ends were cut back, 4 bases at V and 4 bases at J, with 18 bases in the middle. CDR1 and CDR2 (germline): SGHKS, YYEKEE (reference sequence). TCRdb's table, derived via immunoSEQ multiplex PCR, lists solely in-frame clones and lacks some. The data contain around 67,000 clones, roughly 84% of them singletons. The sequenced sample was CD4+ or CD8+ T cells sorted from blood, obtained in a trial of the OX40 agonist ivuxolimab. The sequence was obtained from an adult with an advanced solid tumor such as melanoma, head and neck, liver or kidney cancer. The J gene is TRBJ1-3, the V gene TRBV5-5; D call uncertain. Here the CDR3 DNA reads TGTGCCAGCAGCCGATATGGACTGGATTCGGGAAACACCATATATTTT. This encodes CASSRYGLDSGNTIYF.